This paragraph covers one T cell receptor (beta chain) sequence. Antigen specificity is unknown. The sample comes from a study of CXCR3-negative and CXCR3-positive naive CD8 T cells. cDNA libraries for TRB were generated by 5' RACE incorporating UMI labels. TCRdb reprocessed the 5' RACE reads and reports one entry per CDR3 protein, with no DNA. Seen in this sample are some 67,000 distinct CDR3 sequences; the ten most common clones hold over 1.3%. Triplicate approximately 320,000-cell sorts were made of each CD8+ T cell subset. Findings of the study overall: Diversity proved comparably high across both naive subsets and much lower in memory CD8+ cells.

This CDR3 has 15 amino acids. The rearrangement uses TRBV21-1 and TRBJ2-7; the D call of TRBD2 rests on TCRdb alone, since no DNA is present to check it. TRBV21-1 is classified as a pseudogene. This clonotype was sampled from a human donor in good health. Some clones in this sample may be carry-over from other donors' samples. Sequencing input: naive CXCR3- CD8+ T cells from blood. Subset reported: CD45RO-CCR7+CD27+CD95- naive CD8+ T cells lacking CXCR3 (TNR3-). The CDR3 region is CASSLRLAGGHEQYF.